This T cell receptor (beta chain) is drawn from a study of regulatory T cells in long-lasting Graves disease. For TCR beta, libraries came from iRepertoire HTBI primers and Arm-PCR of CDR3 regions. Methods used by the authors: Segment identification across samples yielded 55 to 65 TRBV and 14 to 15 TRBJ segments. TCRdb redid the calling of the multiplex PCR reads with MiXCR, one entry per CDR3 protein. TCRdb, not the authors, supplied the V and J calls. This table holds about 660,000 distinct CDR3 sequences, around 32% found once. The time point was: persistent/refractory GD, antithyroid drugs over 5 years with positive TRAb. RNA extracted from PBMCs served as the sequencing template. The V end was cut by 9 bases, the J end by 1 base, with 15 bases between. The V gene's germline CDR1 is MDHEN and CDR2 SYDVKM. This CDR3 has 14 residues. General study points: The TCR repertoire of persistent Graves' patients was less diverse than that of newly diagnosed ones.

About this clonotype itself: Its target is not known.

J is TRBJ1-1 and V is TRBV28; D is uncertain. The TCR originated in a female donor with Graves disease. Sequenced material: peripheral blood mononuclear cells (PBMCs), taken when the disease was refractory, from a patient treated with antithyroid drugs. CDR3 loop: CASSIWSGNTEAFF. CDR3 sequence (DNA): TGTGCCAGTAGTATTTGGTCGGGGAACACTGAAGCTTTCTTT.